Listed below are T cell receptor beta chains from one sample, sequenced in a study of beta chain features in type 1 diabetes. The table came from immunoSEQ multiplex PCR; TCRdb's copy has only in-frame clones and leaves some out. The data hold under 950,000 clones, with about 17% observed a single time. Sequenced: naive CD4+ T cells from blood. These receptors were taken from a woman between 18 and 29 years old in good health. CDR3s include the opening cysteine and the closing phenylalanine or tryptophan. A D gene is named only where the DNA matches it firmly. Clone sizes are given selectively: once, few, many, or a class where the clone is expanded.

TRBV10-3,NA,NA,TRBJ2-5,CAISDQWAGETQYF,TGTGCCATCAGTGACCAGTGGGCGGGGGAGACCCAGTACTTC
TRBV5-4,few,NA,TRBJ2-5,CASSSGSGKETQYF,TGTGCCAGCAGCTCTGGGTCGGGAAAAGAGACCCAGTACTTC
TRBV6-1,few,NA,TRBJ1-5,CASKSLGVRGQPQHF,TGTGCCAGCAAATCATTAGGGGTGAGGGGTCAGCCCCAGCATTTT
TRBV18,NA,TRBD1,TRBJ1-2,CASSPDGTVDYGYTF,TGTGCCAGCTCACCCGATGGGACAGTGGACTATGGCTACACCTTC
TRBV6-6,NA,TRBD2,TRBJ2-7,CASVASGPTYEQYF,TGTGCCAGCGTCGCTAGCGGACCTACCTACGAGCAGTACTTC
TRBV5-1,few,NA,TRBJ2-7,CASSIQGYEQYF,TGCGCCAGCAGTATTCAGGGCTACGAGCAGTACTTC
TRBV29-1,few,TRBD1,TRBJ2-7,CSVAQGSDYEQYF,TGCAGCGTAGCACAGGGGTCTGACTACGAGCAGTACTTC
TRBV9,NA,TRBD1,TRBJ1-3,CASSVLATGSSGNTIYF,TGTGCCAGCAGCGTCTTGGCGACAGGGAGCTCTGGAAACACCATATATTTT
TRBV5-5,few,NA,TRBJ2-1,CASSLGTRGQFF,TGTGCCAGCAGCTTGGGAACAAGGGGGCAGTTCTTC
TRBV5-1,NA,TRBD2,TRBJ2-1,CASSREEGSSWEQFF,TGCGCCAGCAGCCGGGAGGAGGGTTCCTCATGGGAGCAGTTCTTC
TRBV7-2,few,NA,TRBJ2-3,CARNTTDTQYF,TGTGCCAGGAATACCACAGATACGCAGTATTTT
TRBV28,NA,NA,TRBJ1-5,CASSSRGIQHF,TGTGCCAGCAGTTCACGGGGTATTCAGCATTTT
TRBV2,NA,TRBD1,TRBJ1-5,CASKGGGGNQPQHF,TGTGCCAGCAAAGGGGGCGGGGGGAATCAGCCCCAGCATTTT
TRBV19,NA,TRBD2,TRBJ2-2,CASNVAGGPGELFF,TGTGCCAGTAACGTAGCGGGAGGGCCCGGGGAGCTGTTTTTT
TRBV10-1,NA,TRBD1,TRBJ2-2,CASSETGGGGELFF,TGCGCCAGCAGTGAAACAGGGGGTGGCGGGGAGCTGTTTTTT
TRBV6-1,NA,TRBD2,TRBJ2-7,CASSEDLAGLYEQYF,TGTGCCAGCAGTGAAGATCTAGCGGGTCTATACGAGCAGTACTTC
TRBV5-1,few,NA,TRBJ1-2,CASSSDGNYGYTF,TGCGCCAGCAGTTCGGACGGTAACTATGGCTACACCTTC
TRBV19,NA,NA,TRBJ2-7,CASSIRREIYEQYF,TGTGCCAGTAGTATTCGGAGGGAAATCTACGAGCAGTACTTC
TRBV5-6,NA,NA,TRBJ2-3,CASSLLTKGFTDTQYF,TGTGCCAGCAGCTTGTTAACAAAAGGTTTCACAGATACGCAGTATTTT
TRBV7-3,few,TRBD1,TRBJ2-7,CASSPDRGYEQYF,TGTGCCAGCAGCCCGGACAGGGGTTACGAGCAGTACTTC
TRBV28,few,NA,TRBJ2-7,CASSLPSWYGSYEQYF,TGTGCCAGCAGTTTACCTTCGTGGTATGGCTCCTACGAGCAGTACTTC
TRBV27,NA,NA,TRBJ2-1,CASSSTGVFPGEQFF,TGTGCCAGCAGTTCGACAGGAGTGTTCCCCGGGGAGCAGTTCTTC